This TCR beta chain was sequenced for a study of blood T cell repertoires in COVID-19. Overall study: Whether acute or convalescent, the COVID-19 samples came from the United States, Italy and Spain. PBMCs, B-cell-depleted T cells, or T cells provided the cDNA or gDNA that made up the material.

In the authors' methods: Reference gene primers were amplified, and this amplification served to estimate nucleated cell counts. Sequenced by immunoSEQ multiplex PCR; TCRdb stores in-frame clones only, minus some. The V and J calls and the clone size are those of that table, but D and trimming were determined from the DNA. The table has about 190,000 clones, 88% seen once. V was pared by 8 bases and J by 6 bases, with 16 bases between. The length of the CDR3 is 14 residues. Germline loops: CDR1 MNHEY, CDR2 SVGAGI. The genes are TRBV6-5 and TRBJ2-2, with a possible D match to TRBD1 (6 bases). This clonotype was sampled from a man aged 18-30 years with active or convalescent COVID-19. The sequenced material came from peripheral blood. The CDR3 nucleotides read TGTGCCAGCTCTACTACAGGGATCCCCGGGGAGCTGTTTTTT. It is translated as CASSTTGIPGELFF.